Listed here is a single T cell receptor beta chain. Treatment: 15 to 20 received Ad26.COV2.S at low or high dose, single or two shots; about five received placebo; per-sample allocation not given. Following the first vaccine or placebo injection, samples were taken on day 63. The data belong to a study of Ad26.COV2.S vaccination and SARS-CoV-2 variants. Produced via immunoSEQ multiplex PCR; TCRdb's table is partial and in-frame only. This table holds around 300,000 clones, about 88% found once. Between the trimmed V and J ends, which lost 6 bases and 6 bases, there was a span of 15 bases. This CDR3 has 13 amino acids. The germline V gene has CDR1 SGHDT and CDR2 YYEEEE.

The chain recombines TRBV5-6 with TRBJ1-1, with no clear D. The sequence came from a person between 18 and 60 years old who received the Ad26.COV2.S COVID-19 vaccine or a placebo. This material consisted of peripheral blood, taken in a trial of Ad26.COV2.S vaccine versus placebo. CDR3 coding DNA: TGTGCCAGCACCTCCGGATTGCGACCTGAAGCTTTCTTT. This encodes CASTSGLRPEAFF.